This note documents a single T cell receptor (beta chain) sequence. Its specific antigen is unknown. The sample holds no much larger clone one base away, and base qualities are not on file. The donors were roughly 39 Caucasian individuals from Russia, aged 6 to 90 years, who were systemically healthy. Each donor gave around 9 milliliters of peripheral blood, collected into EDTA-treated Vacutainer tubes. PBMCs were isolated by Ficoll-Paque density-gradient centrifugation, with at least 6.5 million obtained per sample. Total RNA, at least 5 micrograms per sample, was extracted from PBMCs with Trizol reagent. For every donor, flow cytometry on a PBMC aliquot measured the percentage of naive CD45RAhigh/CD27high T cells. Library construction relied on 5' RACE. Instrument on record: Illumina HiSeq 2500. A second roughly 6 to 12 cycle PCR used a sample-barcoded 5' primer and a J-beta primer mix. A template-switch 5' adaptor carrying 12 random nucleotides introduced a unique molecular identifier onto each TCR beta cDNA molecule. Each sample yielded at least 3 million CDR3-containing paired-end reads. First-strand cDNA was synthesized from all RNA with the Mint cDNA synthesis kit, primed by a TRBC-specific oligonucleotide. After uracil-DNA glycosylase treatment, a first 18-cycle PCR used universal primers M1SS and BC2_uni_R on all cDNA. On the study's bioinformatics: For normalization, 1 million high-quality reads, each with a distinct molecular identifier, were randomly selected from each sample. Reads sharing molecular identifiers were discarded rather than binned into consensus sequences. CDR3 identification, clonotype clustering and error correction used MiTCR with a Q25 quality threshold and the strictest error-elimination algorithm. A nonparametric unseen species model with Euler transformation was used to estimate lower-bound total TCR beta diversity. The raw public reads went through TCRdb reprocessing: fastp at Q25, MiXCR clone calling, in-frame beta chains kept. One record per CDR3 amino acid sequence lists the most common genes and DNA. The V and J calls and clone size are TCRdb's, not the authors'. This sample comprises about 1.1 million distinct CDR3 sequences, more than 30% of them detected only once. The ten largest clones take up over 10% of the sample.

The entry originates in a study of blood T cells in healthy people across ages (dated by TCRdb to about 2015). Turning to the overall study: Template switching captured roughly one uniquely barcoded TCR beta cDNA molecule per two T cells in model experiments. Age-related changes in TCR beta repertoire diversity were measured in the study by deep sequencing normalized with unique cDNA molecular identifiers. The donors were divided into four age groups: young (average around 15 years), middle-aged (about 39), aged (about 61) and long-lived (about 90). The study analyzed two additional independent replicas of 1 million unique cDNA reads from the same blood draw for two donors, one aged 18 to 30 and one aged 80 or older. To avoid experimental bias, donors of different ages were distributed randomly across sequencing lanes.

Paper-wide results and their limitations: Compared with the aged group, the long-lived group had more naive CD4+ T cells, fewer expanded clones and increased TCR diversity, a pattern suggesting age selection. Since profiling was done on bulk unsorted PBMCs, naive and antigen-experienced compartments could not be conclusively compared. Because donor CMV infection status was unknown, age-related changes in expanded clonotypes were potentially confounded. Observed TCR beta diversity per million T cells fell roughly linearly with age, and a significant reduction was already apparent by age roughly 40. The percentage of naive T cells measured by flow cytometry correlated strongly with observed TCR beta diversity. Estimates of total diversity from one million sequenced T cells were regarded as lower bounds and underestimates.

Sequencing used blood. The TCR sequence derives from a young man in good health.

DNA sequence: TGCGCCAGCAGCACCCGGCCTCTAGCGGGGGGGCCGAAAGATACGCAGTATTTT. The translation is CASSTRPLAGGPKDTQYF. The V gene is TRBV4-1 and the J gene is TRBJ2-3, with TRBD2 identical over 12 junction bases. The CDR3 spans 18 residues, from the cysteine through the phenylalanine. The DNA shown is the 54-base CDR3, in frame from base 1. Trimming accounts for 5 bases at V and 5 bases at J, while the number of junction bases matched to no gene is 14. Based on the germline V gene, the CDR1 and CDR2 sequences are MGHRA and YSYEKL.